This T cell receptor beta chain was sequenced during a study of T-cell memory formation after mild COVID-19 (dated by TCRdb to the early 2020s). Regarding the study in general: TCR sequence clusters from the two donors were found to be largely donor specific. Longitudinal TCRalpha and TCRbeta repertoire sequencing tracked T-cell clones expanding and contracting after mild COVID-19 in a couple of donors. The cohort comprised two young, previously healthy adult volunteers, one female and one male.

PBMCs were isolated by Ficoll-Paque density gradient centrifugation. The CDR3 holds 15 amino acids from the cysteine to the phenylalanine. The entry retains the CDR3 DNA only, 45 bases that are in frame from base 1. Reading the germline V gene gives CDR1 SGHRS and CDR2 YFSETQ. Trimming costs V 4 bases and J 2 bases, and their ends lie 16 bases apart. Details on this clonotype: Its antigen remains unidentified. Nothing much larger sits one base from this clone, and base qualities are not available.

Summary of the overall study and its limitations: Some responding clones were found in pre-infection memory, which suggests that pre-existing cross-reactive memory T cells took part in the SARS-CoV-2 response. Clones contracting from day 15 to 85 had balanced CD4/CD8 phenotypes, while a second wave expanding from day 15 to 37 was biased towards CD4+. SARS-CoV-2 specificity of the second-wave clones peaking on day 37 was not confirmed. Contracting CD4+ clones were found mainly in CM and EM memory subsets, while CD8+ clones were enriched in EMRA. The study covered only two mild cases, and larger cohorts including severe cases with pre-infection samples were considered necessary.

Data came from an Illumina NovaSeq 6000. Using 5'RACE with constant-segment primers, TCRalpha and TCRbeta cDNA libraries were constructed, with sample barcodes and unique molecular identifiers added in the process. RNA was extracted from every sample with Trizol reagent. The libraries were amplified in two PCR steps, and the second step added a second sample barcode and Illumina TruSeq adapters. Libraries were sequenced on an Illumina NovaSeq with 2 x 150 bp paired-end reads. Per the source publication's procedure: With migec v1.2.7, reads were demultiplexed and then collapsed into UMI-guided consensus sequences. Using mixcr v2.1.11, UMI consensuses were aligned to TRA and TRB V and J templates and then assembled into clonotypes. A clonotype was counted as expanded or contracted only when both edgeR and NoisET called the clonotype significant, with the noise models trained on biological replicates. For edgeR calls, a false discovery rate-adjusted p below 0.01 and a log2 fold-change threshold of 1 were applied. As an exploratory analysis of dynamics, PCA with hierarchical clustering was applied to max-normalized trajectories of the 1000 most abundant clonotypes. The CD4 or CD8 phenotype of responding clones was assigned using the separately sequenced CD4+ and CD8+ repertoires. The public reads were reprocessed in TCRdb via fastp at Q25 and MiXCR, keeping in-frame beta chains. Here each entry gathers all rows of one CDR3 protein and keeps the most common genes and DNA. Clone size and V and J calls follow TCRdb, not the original study. This sample lists 210,000 or so distinct CDR3 sequences; around 25% were detected once. The top ten hold about an eighth of the sample.

The sequence came from an adult woman who had mild COVID-19 (a few samples of this study predate the infection). The sample titles of this study are shuffled in the database, so cell type and time point are left out; the donor was told from shared clones. The receptor chain draws on TRBV5-1 and TRBJ2-7; the D gene is unclear. The source material was PBMCs or a T cell subset sorted from them (not recorded which). The CDR3 in this case is CASSRFDDPTYEQYF. The nucleotide sequence is given as TGCGCCAGCAGCCGGTTTGACGATCCCACCTACGAGCAGTACTTC.